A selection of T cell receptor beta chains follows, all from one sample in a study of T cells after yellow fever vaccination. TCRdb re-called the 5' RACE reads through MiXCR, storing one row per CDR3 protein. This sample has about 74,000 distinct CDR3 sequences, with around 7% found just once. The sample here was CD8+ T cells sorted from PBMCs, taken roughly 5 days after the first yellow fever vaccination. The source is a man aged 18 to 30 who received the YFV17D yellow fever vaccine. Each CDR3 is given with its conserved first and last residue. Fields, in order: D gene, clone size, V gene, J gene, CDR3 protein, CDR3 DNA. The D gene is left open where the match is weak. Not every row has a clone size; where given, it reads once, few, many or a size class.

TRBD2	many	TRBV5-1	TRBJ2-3	CASGNGEAGENTDTQYF	TGCGCCAGCGGCAATGGGGAAGCGGGGGAAAACACAGATACGCAGTATTTT
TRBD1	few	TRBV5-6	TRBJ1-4	CASSQGQGTNEKLFF	TGTGCCAGCAGCCAGGGACAGGGAACTAATGAAAAACTGTTTTTT
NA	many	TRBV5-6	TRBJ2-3	CASSLVAGATDTQYF	TGTGCCAGCAGCTTGGTGGCGGGGGCCACAGACACGCAGTATTTT
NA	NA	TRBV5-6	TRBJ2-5	CASDLWRLDGRETQYF	TGTGCCAGCGACCTCTGGAGACTAGACGGACGAGAGACCCAGTACTTC
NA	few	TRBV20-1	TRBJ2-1	CSAREGVSDNEQFF	TGCAGTGCTAGAGAGGGGGTATCAGACAATGAGCAGTTCTTC
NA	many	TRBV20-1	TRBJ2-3	CSARDLLTLTDTQYF	TGCAGTGCTAGAGATTTACTGACACTCACAGATACGCAGTATTTT
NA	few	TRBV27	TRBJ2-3	CASSSLLSTDTQYF	TGTGCCAGCAGTTCTCTTCTTAGCACAGATACGCAGTATTTT
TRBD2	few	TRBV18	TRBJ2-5	CASSPPSGTHQETQYF	TGTGCCAGCTCACCACCGAGCGGGACCCACCAAGAGACCCAGTACTTC
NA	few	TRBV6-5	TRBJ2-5	CASSNLGGASTQYF	TGTGCCAGCAGTAACCTAGGGGGGGCGTCTACCCAGTACTTC
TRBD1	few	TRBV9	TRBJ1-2	CASTGQTGTHGYTF	TGTGCCAGCACCGGACAGACAGGGACCCATGGCTACACCTTC
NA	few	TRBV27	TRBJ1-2	CASSLSNLGGYTF	TGTGCCAGCAGTTTATCGAATTTGGGTGGCTACACCTTC
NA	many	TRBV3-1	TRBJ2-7	CASSPGLLYEQYF	TGTGCCAGCAGCCCGGGACTGTTATACGAGCAGTACTTC
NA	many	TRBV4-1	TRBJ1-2	CASSQESGYGYTF	TGCGCCAGCAGCCAAGAATCCGGGTATGGCTACACCTTC
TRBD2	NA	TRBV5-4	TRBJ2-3	CASSPGASGGVDTQYF	TGTGCCAGCAGTCCGGGGGCTAGCGGGGGGGTAGATACGCAGTATTTT